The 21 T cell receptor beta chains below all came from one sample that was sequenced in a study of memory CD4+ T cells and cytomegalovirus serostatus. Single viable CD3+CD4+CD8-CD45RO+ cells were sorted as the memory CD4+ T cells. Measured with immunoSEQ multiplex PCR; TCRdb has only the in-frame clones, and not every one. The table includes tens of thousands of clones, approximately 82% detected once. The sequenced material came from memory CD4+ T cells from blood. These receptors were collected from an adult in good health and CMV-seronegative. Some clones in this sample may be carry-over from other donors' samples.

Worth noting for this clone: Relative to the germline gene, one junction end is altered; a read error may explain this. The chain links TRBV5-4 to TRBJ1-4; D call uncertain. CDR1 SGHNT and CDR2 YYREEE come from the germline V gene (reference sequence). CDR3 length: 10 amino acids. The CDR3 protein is CASICEVGPF. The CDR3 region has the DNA TGTGCCAGCATCTGTGAAGTAGGCCCCTTT.

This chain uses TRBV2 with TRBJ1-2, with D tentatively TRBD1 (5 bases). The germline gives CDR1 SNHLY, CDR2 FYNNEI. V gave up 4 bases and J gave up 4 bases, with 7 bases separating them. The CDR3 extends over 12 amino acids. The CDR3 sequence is CASSGGSYGYTF. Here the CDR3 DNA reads TGTGCCAGCAGTGGGGGCAGCTATGGCTACACCTTC.

The CDR3 loop reads CASSQQGARNQPQHF. CDR3 coding DNA: TGTGCCAGCAGTCAACAGGGGGCGCGGAATCAGCCCCAGCATTTT. The rearrangement uses TRBV2 and TRBJ1-5, with TRBD1 matching 9 bases. Germline V gene data show CDR1 as SNHLY and CDR2 as FYNNEI. V lost 5 bases to trimming and J lost 4 bases; unmatched junction nucleotides: 6. CDR3 length: 15 residues.

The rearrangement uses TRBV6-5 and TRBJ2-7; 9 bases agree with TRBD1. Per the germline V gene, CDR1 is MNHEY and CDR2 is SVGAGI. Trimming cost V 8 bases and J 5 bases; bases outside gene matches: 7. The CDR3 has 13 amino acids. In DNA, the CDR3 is TGTGCCAGCCGAAGGACAGGGGCCCACGAGCAGTACTTC. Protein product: CASRRTGAHEQYF.

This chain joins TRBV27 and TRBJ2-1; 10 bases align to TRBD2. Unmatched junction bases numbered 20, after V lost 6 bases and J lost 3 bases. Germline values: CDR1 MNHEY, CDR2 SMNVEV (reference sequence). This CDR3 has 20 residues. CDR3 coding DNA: TGTGCCAGCAGAACACTTAGACTAGCGGGTATGACCTCCTTCTACAATGAGCAGTTCTTC. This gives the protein CASRTLRLAGMTSFYNEQFF.

The CDR3 loop reads CASSLGLAGRDTQYF. CDR3 in DNA: TGCGCCAGCAGCCTGGGACTAGCGGGGCGGGATACGCAGTATTTT. The V and J genes are TRBV5-1 and TRBJ2-3; 13 nucleotides agree with TRBD2. The CDR3 runs 15 residues. V lost 4 bases and J lost 6; bases outside the gene matches: 5. The V gene's germline CDR1 is SGHRS and CDR2 YFSETQ. The full variable domain, in which reference TRBV5-1 and TRBJ2-3 provide the parts outside the CDR3, is KAGVTQTPRYLIKTRGQQVTLSCSPISGHRSVSWYQQTPGQGLQFLFEYFSETQRNKGNFPGRFSGRQFSNSRSEMNVSTLELGDSALYLCASSLGLAGRDTQYFGPGTRLTVL.

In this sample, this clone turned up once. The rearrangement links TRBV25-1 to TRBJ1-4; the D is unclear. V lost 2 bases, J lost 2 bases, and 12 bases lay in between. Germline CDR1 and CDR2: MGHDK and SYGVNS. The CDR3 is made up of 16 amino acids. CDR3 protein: CASSESPGPTNEKLFF. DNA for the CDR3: TGTGCCAGCAGTGAAAGTCCCGGGCCCACTAATGAAAAACTGTTTTTT.

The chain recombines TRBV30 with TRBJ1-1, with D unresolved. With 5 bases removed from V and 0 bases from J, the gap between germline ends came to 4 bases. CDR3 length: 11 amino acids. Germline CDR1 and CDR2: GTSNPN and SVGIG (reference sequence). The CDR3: CAWGMNTEAFF. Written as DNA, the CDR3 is TGTGCCTGGGGAATGAACACTGAAGCTTTCTTT.

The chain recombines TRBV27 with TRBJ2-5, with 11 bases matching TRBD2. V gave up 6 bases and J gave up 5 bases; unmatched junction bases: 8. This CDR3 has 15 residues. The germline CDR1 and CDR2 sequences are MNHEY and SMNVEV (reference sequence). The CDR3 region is CASSRTSGSWETQYF. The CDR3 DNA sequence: TGTGCCAGCAGCCGTACTAGCGGGAGTTGGGAGACCCAGTACTTC.

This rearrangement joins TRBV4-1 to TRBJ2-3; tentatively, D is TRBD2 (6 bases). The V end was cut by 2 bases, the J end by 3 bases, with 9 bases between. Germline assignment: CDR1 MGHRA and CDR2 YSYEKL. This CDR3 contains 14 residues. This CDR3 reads CASSQPGATDTQYF. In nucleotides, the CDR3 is TGCGCCAGCAGCCAACCGGGAGCGACAGATACGCAGTATTTT.

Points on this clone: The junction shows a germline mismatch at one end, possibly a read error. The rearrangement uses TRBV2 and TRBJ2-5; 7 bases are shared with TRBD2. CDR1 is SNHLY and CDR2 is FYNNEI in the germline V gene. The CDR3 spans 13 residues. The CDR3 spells CASGRENQETQYF. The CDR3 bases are TGTGCCAGCGGGAGGGAAAACCAGGAGACCCAGTACTTC.

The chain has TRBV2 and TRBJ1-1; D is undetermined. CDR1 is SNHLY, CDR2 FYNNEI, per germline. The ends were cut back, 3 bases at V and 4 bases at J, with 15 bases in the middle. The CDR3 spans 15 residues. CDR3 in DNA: TGTGCCAGCAGTGATTTCACCCCACGGGCCACTGAAGCTTTCTTT. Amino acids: CASSDFTPRATEAFF.

CDR3 nucleotides: TGTGCCAGCTCACCACAGGGTCTCGACGCTTTCTTT. Translation gives CASSPQGLDAFF. The V call is TRBV18, the J call TRBJ1-1; D ambiguous. CDR3 size: 12 residues. V lost 1 base to trimming and J lost 11 bases, with 11 bases between them. Germline CDR1 reads KGHSH; CDR2 reads LQKENI.

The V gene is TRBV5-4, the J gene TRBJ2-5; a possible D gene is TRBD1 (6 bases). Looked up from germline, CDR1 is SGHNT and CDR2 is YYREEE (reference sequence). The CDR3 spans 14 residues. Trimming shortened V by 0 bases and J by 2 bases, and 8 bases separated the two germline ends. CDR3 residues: CASSLDTGQETQYF. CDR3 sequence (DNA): TGTGCCAGCAGCTTGGATACAGGGCAAGAGACCCAGTACTTC. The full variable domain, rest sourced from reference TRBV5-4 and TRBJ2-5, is ETGVTQSPTHLIKTRGQQVTLRCSSQSGHNTVSWYQQALGQGPQFIFQYYREEENGRGNFPPRFSGLQFPNYSSELNVNALELDDSALYLCASSLDTGQETQYFGPGTRLLVL.

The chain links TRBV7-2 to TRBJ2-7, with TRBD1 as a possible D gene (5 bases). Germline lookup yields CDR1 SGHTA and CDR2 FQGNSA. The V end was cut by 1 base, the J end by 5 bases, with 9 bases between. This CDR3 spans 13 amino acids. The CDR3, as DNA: TGTGCCAGCAGCTTAGACAGGTACAACGAGCAGTACTTC. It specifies CASSLDRYNEQYF. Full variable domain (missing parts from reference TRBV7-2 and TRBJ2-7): GAGVSQSPSNKVTEKGKDVELRCDPISGHTALYWYRQSLGQGLEFLIYFQGNSAPDKSGLPSDRFSAERTGGSVSTLTIQRTQQEDSAVYLCASSLDRYNEQYFGPGTRLTVT.

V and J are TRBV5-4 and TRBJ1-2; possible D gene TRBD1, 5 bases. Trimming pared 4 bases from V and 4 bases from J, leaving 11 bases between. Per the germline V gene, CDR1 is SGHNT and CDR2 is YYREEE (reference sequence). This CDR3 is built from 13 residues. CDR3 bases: TGTGCCAGCAGCGGTGGGCAGGGCTATGGCTACACCTTC. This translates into CASSGGQGYGYTF.

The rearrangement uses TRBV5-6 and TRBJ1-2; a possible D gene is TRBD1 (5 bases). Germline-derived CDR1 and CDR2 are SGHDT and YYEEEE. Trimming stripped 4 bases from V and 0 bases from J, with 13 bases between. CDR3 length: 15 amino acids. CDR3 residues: CASSAGLQANYGYTF. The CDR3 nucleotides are TGTGCCAGCAGCGCGGGACTGCAAGCTAACTATGGCTACACCTTC.

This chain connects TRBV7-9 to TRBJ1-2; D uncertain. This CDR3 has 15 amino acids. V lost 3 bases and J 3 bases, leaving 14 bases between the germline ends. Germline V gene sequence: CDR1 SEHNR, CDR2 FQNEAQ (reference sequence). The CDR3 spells CASSLEGQRDYGYTF. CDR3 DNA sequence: TGTGCCAGCAGCTTGGAGGGCCAGAGGGACTATGGCTACACCTTC.

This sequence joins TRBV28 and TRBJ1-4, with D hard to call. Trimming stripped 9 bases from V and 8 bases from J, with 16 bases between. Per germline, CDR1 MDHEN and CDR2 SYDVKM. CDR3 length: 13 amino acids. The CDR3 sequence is CASIGPTREKLFF. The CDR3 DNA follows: TGTGCCAGTATTGGACCCACGCGGGAAAAACTGTTTTTT. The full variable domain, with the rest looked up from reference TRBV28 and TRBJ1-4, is DVKVTQSSRYLVKRTGEKVFLECVQDMDHENMFWYRQDPGLGLRLIYFSYDVKMKEKGDIPEGYSVSREKKERFSLILESASTNQTSMYLCASIGPTREKLFFGSGTQLSVL.

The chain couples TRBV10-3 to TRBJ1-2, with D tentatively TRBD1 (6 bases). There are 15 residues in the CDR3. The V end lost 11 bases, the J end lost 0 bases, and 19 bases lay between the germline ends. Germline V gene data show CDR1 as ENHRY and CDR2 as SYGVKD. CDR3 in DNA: TGTGCCGCCGGGGGGCCGTCACCAGCTAACTATGGCTACACCTTC. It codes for CAAGGPSPANYGYTF.

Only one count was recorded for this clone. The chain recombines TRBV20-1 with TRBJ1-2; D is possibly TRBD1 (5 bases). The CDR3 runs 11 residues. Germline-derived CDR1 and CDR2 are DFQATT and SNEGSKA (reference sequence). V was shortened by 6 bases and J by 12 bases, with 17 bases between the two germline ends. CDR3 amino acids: CSARDSSRDTF. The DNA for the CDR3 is TGCAGTGCAAGGGACTCATCACGGGACACCTTC.